The 22 T cell receptor beta chains below were found in one sample sequenced in a study of blood T cell repertoires in COVID-19 (dated by TCRdb to the early 2020s). Libraries came from the immunoSEQ multiplex PCR assay. The source is immuneACCESS, and TCRdb retained only in-frame sequences with V and J called. Part of the clones is not carried over; for the studies checked, unresolved V genes explain less than half of this, and the remainder is unexplained. This sample gives 35,000 to 55,000 clones in total; over 80% of them show up just once. 4.5% to 6% of the sample goes to the ten largest clones. Sequencing was done on a sample of peripheral blood. These receptors came from a human donor in a cohort sampled during active COVID-19.

The chain has TRBV13 and TRBJ2-1, with D unresolved. This CDR3 is built from 11 residues. From germline, CDR1 is PRHDT and CDR2 FYEKMQ (reference sequence). V was clipped by 1 base and J by 12 bases, with 7 bases between them. The CDR3 sequence is CASSLEARQFF. The CDR3 DNA sequence: TGTGCCAGCAGCTTAGAAGCCCGGCAGTTCTTC.

The chain employs TRBV11-2 and TRBJ2-7; 9 nucleotides agree with TRBD1. V lost 5 bases, J lost 0 bases, and 2 bases stayed unmatched. From germline, CDR1 is SGHAT and CDR2 FQNNGV. The CDR3 has 14 residues. The CDR3 DNA sequence: TGTGCCAGCAGCCGGGACAGGGCCTCCTACGAGCAGTACTTC. Translating it yields CASSRDRASYEQYF.

V gene TRBV5-4 combines with J gene TRBJ2-7, with 9 positions matching TRBD2. This CDR3 is 15 amino acids long. The germline CDR1 and CDR2 sequences are SGHNT and YYREEE (reference sequence). Germline trimming cut 1 base from V and 0 bases from J; bases unmatched to any gene: 2. The CDR3 loop is CASSLFSGSSYEQYF. The CDR3 bases are TGTGCCAGCAGCTTGTTTAGCGGGAGCTCCTACGAGCAGTACTTC.

This chain links TRBV7-8 with TRBJ2-7; D perhaps matches TRBD1 (6 bases). Per germline, CDR1 SGHVS and CDR2 FQNEAQ. Trimming stripped 0 bases from V and 2 bases from J, with 11 bases between. The CDR3 has 15 amino acids. Here the CDR3 reads CASSLAPAGAYEQYF. The CDR3 DNA reads as TGTGCCAGCAGCTTAGCGCCGGCAGGGGCCTACGAGCAGTACTTC.

The DNA of the CDR3 is TGTGCCAGCAGCCAAGTAGGGGCCGGGGAGACCCAGTACTTC. It yields the protein CASSQVGAGETQYF. The V call is TRBV9, the J call TRBJ2-5; D perhaps matches TRBD1 (5 bases). The CDR3 covers 14 residues. Germline CDR1 SGDLS, CDR2 YYNGEE. With 4 bases removed from V and 5 bases from J, the gap between germline ends came to 15 bases. The full variable domain, with the rest looked up from reference TRBV9 and TRBJ2-5, is DSGVTQTPKHLITATGQRVTLRCSPRSGDLSVYWYQQSLDQGLQFLIQYYNGEERAKGNILERFSAQQFPDLHSELNLSSLELGDSALYFCASSQVGAGETQYFGPGTRLLVL.

There are a few counts of this clone. At one end, the junction sequence differs from germline, possibly due to a read error. The V and J genes are TRBV10-3 and TRBJ2-1, with 7 nucleotides matching TRBD2. The CDR3 consists of 13 residues. Germline V gene data show CDR1 as ENHRY and CDR2 as SYGVKD. The CDR3 bases are TGTGCCACTCGGACTAGTGTCTACGATGAGCAGTTCTTC. It yields the protein CATRTSVYDEQFF.

The chain carries TRBV6-1 and TRBJ2-7; D is ambiguous. Trimming left V 4 bases short and J 2 bases short, with 21 bases between. Germline CDR1 reads MNHNS; CDR2 reads SASEGT. This CDR3 has 17 amino acids. In DNA form, the CDR3 reads TGTGCCAGCAGTGTGGCAGAAACCCCCCTTGTCCCCTACGAGCAGTACTTC. Residues: CASSVAETPLVPYEQYF.

This sequence joins TRBV5-4 and TRBJ1-2; 8 positions agree with TRBD1. Per the germline V gene, CDR1 is SGHNT and CDR2 is YYREEE (reference sequence). Unmatched junction bases numbered 8, after V lost 3 bases and J lost 10 bases. The length of the CDR3 is 13 residues. The CDR3 protein is CASSSGTGGDYTF. CDR3 coding DNA: TGTGCCAGCAGCTCGGGGACAGGTGGAGACTACACCTTC.

CDR3 loop: CATQPGTDSYNSPLHF. In DNA form, the CDR3 reads TGTGCCACCCAACCCGGGACAGACTCCTATAATTCACCCCTCCACTTT. This chain links TRBV19 with TRBJ1-6, with 7 bases lining up with TRBD1. The ends lost 10 bases at V and 0 bases at J; junction bases unmatched: 9. The CDR3 contains 16 residues. Germline V CDR1 and CDR2: LNHDA, SQIVND (reference sequence).

This rearrangement joins TRBV5-1 to TRBJ2-1; 13 nucleotides match TRBD2. The V gene's germline CDR1 is SGHRS and CDR2 YFSETQ. The CDR3 sequence is 16 residues long. With 4 bases clipped from V and 7 bases from J, the junction kept 8 bases outside the gene matches. CDR3 sequence reads: CASSIQLAGGHNEQFF. The CDR3, as DNA: TGCGCCAGCAGCATCCAACTAGCGGGAGGGCATAATGAGCAGTTCTTC.

This chain links TRBV19 with TRBJ1-4; 8 nucleotides align to TRBD1. The CDR3 runs to 15 residues. CDR1 and CDR2 from the germline V gene are LNHDA and SQIVND (reference sequence). V dropped 6 bases and J dropped 7; count of bases not matched to a gene: 10. CDR3 region: CASSPGKTGAEKLFF. CDR3 nucleotides: TGTGCCAGTAGCCCAGGAAAGACAGGGGCTGAAAAACTGTTTTTT. Drawing the rest from reference TRBV19 and TRBJ1-4, the complete variable domain is DGGITQSPKYLFRKEGQNVTLSCEQNLNHDAMYWYRQDPGQGLRLIYYSQIVNDFQKGDIAEGYSVSREKKESFPLTVTSAQKNPTAFYLCASSPGKTGAEKLFFGSGTQLSVL.

The chain has TRBV18 and TRBJ2-1; maybe TRBD1 (5 bases). This CDR3 region has 13 residues. Germline V CDR1 and CDR2: KGHSH, LQKENI. The V end was cut by 3 bases, the J end by 6 bases, with 9 bases between. The CDR3 bases are TGTGCCAGCTCACCGACAGAGTTCAATGAGCAGTTCTTC. Residues: CASSPTEFNEQFF.

The sample holds one count of this clone. The chain uses TRBV27 and TRBJ2-7, with D uncertain. The CDR3 has 12 residues. Trimming removed 5 bases at V and 7 bases at J, with 12 bases between. CDR1 is MNHEY, CDR2 SMNVEV, per germline (reference sequence). Here the CDR3 DNA reads TGTGCCAGCAGTCGCGATCGGTTTGAGCAGTACTTC. Its protein is CASSRDRFEQYF.

The chain carries TRBV7-2 and TRBJ2-7; 15 bases map to TRBD2. This CDR3 spans 15 amino acids. Germline CDR1 reads SGHTA; CDR2 reads FQGNSA. V shed 3 bases, J shed 11 bases, and the junction held 8 bases outside the gene matches. CDR3 sequence reads: CASSLGTSGRNVKYF. The DNA of the CDR3 is TGTGCCAGCAGCTTGGGGACTAGCGGGAGGAATGTGAAGTACTTC.

V usage is TRBV5-1 and J usage is TRBJ2-3; D not certain. This CDR3 comprises 13 residues. The germline V gene encodes CDR1 SGHRS and CDR2 YFSETQ. Trimming pared 0 bases from V and 4 bases from J, leaving 6 bases between. CDR3 in DNA: TGCGCCAGCAGCTTGGCCTCGGCAGATACGCAGTATTTT. Encoded protein: CASSLASADTQYF.

The chain uses TRBV21-1 and TRBJ2-7; the listed D gene, TRBD1, was not tested against the DNA. TRBV21-1 is annotated as a pseudogene. The CDR3 is made up of 16 amino acids. The CDR3 DNA follows: TGTGCCAGCAGCCCCCCCGGGACAGGGAAAGGAAGGAGCGCGTACTTC. Translation: CASSPPGTGKGRSAYF.

The chain is built from TRBV9 and TRBJ2-3; tentative D call: TRBD1 (5 bases). The V and J ends lost 4 bases and 2 bases respectively, with 14 bases between them. Germline V CDR1 and CDR2: SGDLS, YYNGEE. The CDR3 is 15 amino acids. CDR3 sequence (DNA): TGTGCCAGCAGCCCTAGACAGTTGACCACAGATACGCAGTATTTT. As protein: CASSPRQLTTDTQYF.

There are a few counts of this clone. The chain carries TRBV6-5 and TRBJ1-1; D not certain. CDR1 is MNHEY, CDR2 SVGAGI, per germline. Deletions cut 5 bases from V and 2 bases from J, with 12 bases between. The CDR3 covers 14 residues. CDR3 DNA: TGTGCCAGCAGTCGACAATTCCTAAACACTGAAGCTTTCTTT. Translating it yields CASSRQFLNTEAFF.

The V call is TRBV6-2 or TRBV6-3, the J call TRBJ1-2; 9 positions match TRBD1. With 5 bases clipped from V and 8 bases from J, the junction kept 6 bases outside the gene matches. The germline V gene encodes CDR1 MNHEY and CDR2 SVGEGT. This CDR3 has 13 residues. DNA of the CDR3: TGTGCCAGCAGTCCGACAGGGGGTAGAGGCTACACCTTC. Translated: CASSPTGGRGYTF.

The chain couples TRBV5-1 to TRBJ2-7; D may be TRBD1 (6 bases). Trimming pared 2 bases from V and 7 bases from J, leaving 10 bases between. The CDR3 sequence is 12 residues long. Germline loops: CDR1 SGHRS, CDR2 YFSETQ. The CDR3 is CASSLQGREQYF. CDR3 DNA sequence: TGCGCCAGCAGCTTACAGGGCAGGGAGCAGTACTTC.

This sequence joins TRBV5-1 and TRBJ2-3; D possibly corresponds to TRBD1 (5 bases). This CDR3 is 14 amino acids long. The V gene's germline CDR1 is SGHRS and CDR2 YFSETQ. The ends were cut back, 0 bases at V and 2 bases at J, with 7 bases in the middle. CDR3 bases: TGCGCCAGCAGCTTGGGACAGTCCACAGATACGCAGTATTTT. It specifies CASSLGQSTDTQYF.

The chain employs TRBV7-9 and TRBJ2-1; the match to TRBD1 covers 7 bases. The CDR3 runs to 15 residues. Germline V CDR1 and CDR2: SEHNR, FQNEAQ (reference sequence). Trimming took 5 bases from V and 4 from J; bases not matched to a gene: 8. The CDR3 DNA is TGTGCCAGCAGCCCCTCGGGACAGTGGTACAATGAGCAGTTCTTC. It codes for CASSPSGQWYNEQFF.